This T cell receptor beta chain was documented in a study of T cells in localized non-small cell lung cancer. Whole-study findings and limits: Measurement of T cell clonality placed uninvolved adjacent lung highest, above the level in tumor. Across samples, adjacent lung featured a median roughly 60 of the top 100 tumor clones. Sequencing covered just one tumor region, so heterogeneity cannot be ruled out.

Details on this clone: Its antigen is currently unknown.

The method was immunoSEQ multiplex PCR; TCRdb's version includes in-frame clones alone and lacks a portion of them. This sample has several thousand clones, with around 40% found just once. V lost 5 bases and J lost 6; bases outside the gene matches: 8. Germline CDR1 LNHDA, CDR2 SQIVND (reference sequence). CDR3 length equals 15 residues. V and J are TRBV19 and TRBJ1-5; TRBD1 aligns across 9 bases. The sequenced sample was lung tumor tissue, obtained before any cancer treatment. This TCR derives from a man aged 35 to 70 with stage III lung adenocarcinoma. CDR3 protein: CASSPTGGFGQPQHF. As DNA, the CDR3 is TGTGCCAGTAGTCCGACAGGGGGGTTTGGTCAGCCCCAGCATTTT.